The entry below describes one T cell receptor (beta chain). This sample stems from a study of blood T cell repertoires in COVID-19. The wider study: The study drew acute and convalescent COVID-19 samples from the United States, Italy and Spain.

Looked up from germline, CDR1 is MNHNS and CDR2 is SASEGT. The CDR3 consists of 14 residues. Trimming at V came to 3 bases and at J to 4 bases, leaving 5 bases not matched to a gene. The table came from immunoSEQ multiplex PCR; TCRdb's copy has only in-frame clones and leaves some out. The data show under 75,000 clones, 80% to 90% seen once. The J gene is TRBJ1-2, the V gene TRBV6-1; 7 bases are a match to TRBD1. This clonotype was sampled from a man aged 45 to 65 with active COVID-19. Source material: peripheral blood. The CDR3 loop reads CASSDGRGTYGYTF. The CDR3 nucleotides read TGTGCCAGCAGTGACGGCAGGGGGACCTATGGCTACACCTTC.